This T cell receptor (beta chain) derives from a study of blood T cell repertoires in COVID-19. Study-level background: Samples representing acute and convalescent COVID-19 were sourced from the United States, Italy and Spain. T cells, B-cell-depleted T cells, or PBMCs supplied cDNA or gDNA.

V was pared by 6 bases and J by 9 bases, with 10 bases of the junction left unmatched. Germline CDR1 MNHEY, CDR2 SMNVEV (reference sequence). This CDR3 spans 15 amino acids. Under the authors' procedure: Amplification of reference gene primers provided the estimated nucleated cell counts. Sequencing used immunoSEQ multiplex PCR; TCRdb keeps in-frame clones, though not all of them. V, J and clone size derive from that table, while D and trimming were established from the DNA sequence. The table records 90,000 to 100,000 clones, over 80% of them present only once. Sequencing input: peripheral blood. This chain connects TRBV27 to TRBJ2-1, with 11 nucleotides matching TRBD2. The sequence derives from a man older than 75 with acute or convalescent COVID-19. The CDR3 sequence: CASRITSGSGGEQFF. CDR3 bases: TGTGCCAGCAGGATCACTAGCGGGAGTGGAGGTGAGCAGTTCTTC.